What follows are 30 T cell receptor beta chains derived from one specimen sequenced in a study of stem cell transplantation in POMP-related autoinflammatory disease. The table came from immunoSEQ multiplex PCR; TCRdb's copy has only in-frame clones and leaves some out. The sample has 9,900 or so clones, 75% to 85% seen once. Sequenced here: CD4+ T cells from PBMCs, sampled after stem cell transplantation. The source is a human patient with POMP-related autoinflammation and immune dysregulation (PRAID). The graft donor may have given rise to some T cells.

The table lists this clone with a count of one. The chain couples TRBV14 to TRBJ2-7, with 8 bases aligning to TRBD2. J gave up 1 base and V 6 bases, and 5 bases lay outside the gene matches. The CDR3 consists of 14 residues. Germline V gives CDR1 SGHDN, CDR2 FVKESK. The CDR3 DNA reads as TGTGCCAGCAGATTTAGCGGGACTTCCTACGAGCAGTACTTC. It yields the protein CASRFSGTSYEQYF.

The genes are TRBV6-6 and TRBJ1-5, with TRBD1 matching over 10 bases. CDR1 is MNHNY, CDR2 SVGAGI, per germline (reference sequence). The CDR3 sequence is 14 residues long. J was trimmed by 7 bases and V by 4 bases; bases with no gene match: 4. The CDR3 region is CASSWRQGAQPQHF. CDR3 sequence (DNA): TGTGCCAGCAGTTGGCGACAGGGGGCCCAGCCCCAGCATTTT.

The V call is TRBV7-9, the J call TRBJ1-2; D is undetermined. CDR1 SEHNR and CDR2 FQNEAQ come from the germline V gene (reference sequence). V was cut by 1 base and J by 4 bases, with 7 bases left in between. The CDR3 length is 13 residues. CDR3 coding DNA: TGTGCCAGCAGCTTAGGCACACGCTATGGCTACACCTTC. Protein sequence: CASSLGTRYGYTF.

The chain has TRBV30 and TRBJ2-3; 8 nucleotides line up with TRBD1. The germline V gene has CDR1 GTSNPN and CDR2 SVGIG (reference sequence). V was clipped by 5 bases and J by 0 bases; unmatched bases: 7. The CDR3 extends over 15 amino acids. The CDR3 region is CAWGQGQGSTDTQYF. CDR3 nucleotide sequence: TGTGCCTGGGGACAGGGCCAAGGTAGCACAGATACGCAGTATTTT.

V and J are TRBV7-3 and TRBJ2-3; 7 nucleotides align to TRBD2. CDR1 is SGHTA, CDR2 FQGTGA, per germline. J gave up 3 bases and V 3 bases, and 9 bases lay outside the gene matches. The CDR3 is made up of 16 amino acids. CDR3 DNA: TGTGCCAGCAGCTTGGGAGGGACGAGGGGTACAGATACGCAGTATTTT. Its protein product is CASSLGGTRGTDTQYF. The full variable domain, in which reference TRBV7-3 and TRBJ2-3 provide the parts outside the CDR3, is GAGVSQTPSNKVTEKGKYVELRCDPISGHTALYWYRQSLGQGPEFLIYFQGTGAADDSGLPNDRFFAVRPEGSVSTLKIQRTERGDSAVYLCASSLGGTRGTDTQYFGPGTRLTVL.

The V gene is TRBV7-8, the J gene TRBJ2-1; D gene ambiguous. V dropped 3 bases and J dropped 4 bases, with 16 bases sitting between them. Looked up from germline, CDR1 is SGHVS and CDR2 is FQNEAQ. The CDR3 is 16 residues long. The CDR3 loop is CASSFRGRPTYNEQFF. The CDR3 bases are TGTGCCAGCAGCTTTCGTGGGCGGCCAACATACAATGAGCAGTTCTTC. Filled out from reference TRBV7-8 and TRBJ2-1, the complete variable domain reads GAGVSQSPRYKVAKRGQDVALRCDPISGHVSLFWYQQALGQGPEFLTYFQNEAQLDKSGLPSDRFFAERPEGSVSTLKIQRTQQEDSAVYLCASSFRGRPTYNEQFFGPGTRLTVL.

This chain links TRBV5-1 with TRBJ2-3; 8 nucleotides match TRBD1. After removal of 0 bases from V and 4 bases from J, the junction contained 7 bases not matched to a gene. The CDR3 loop spans 16 amino acids. Germline CDR1 SGHRS, CDR2 YFSETQ. The DNA of the CDR3 is TGCGCCAGCAGCTTGGCGGGCAGGGGGCAGTCAGATACGCAGTATTTT. Translated: CASSLAGRGQSDTQYF.

The chain combines TRBV10-3 with TRBJ1-5; no reliable D call. Germline V CDR1 and CDR2: ENHRY, SYGVKD. V dropped 9 bases and J dropped 2 bases, with 11 bases sitting between them. The CDR3 contains 13 residues. The CDR3 loop is CAIGPRGNQPQHF. CDR3 in DNA: TGTGCCATAGGCCCGAGGGGCAATCAGCCCCAGCATTTT.

This clone was observed a few times. The chain is built from TRBV29-1 and TRBJ2-7; weak D call: TRBD1 (6 bases). The CDR3 contains 14 residues. Germline lookup yields CDR1 SQVTM and CDR2 ANQGSEA. Trimming took off 6 bases at V and 5 bases at J, with 20 bases between the two ends. The CDR3 region has the DNA TGCAGCGTCCGGGTCAGGTCGGCAGGGGACGAGCAGTACTTC. The encoded protein is CSVRVRSAGDEQYF.

The chain recombines TRBV6-5 with TRBJ2-2; D not certain. The CDR3 extends over 12 amino acids. Germline V lookup: CDR1 MNHEY, CDR2 SVGAGI. With 2 bases removed from V and 8 bases from J, the gap between germline ends came to 6 bases. Here the CDR3 reads CASSYPWGELFF. The CDR3 bases are TGTGCCAGCAGTTACCCATGGGGGGAGCTGTTTTTT.

V and J are TRBV6-5 and TRBJ2-1; 15 nucleotides line up with TRBD2. The ends lost 6 bases at V and 10 bases at J; junction bases unmatched: 4. Germline CDR1 MNHEY, CDR2 SVGAGI. The CDR3 spans 14 residues. CDR3 bases: TGTGCCAGCAGACGGACTAGCGGGAGGGAGGAGCAGTTCTTC. It encodes CASRRTSGREEQFF.

The V call is TRBV30, the J call TRBJ2-1; unclear D gene. CDR3 length equals 11 residues. Deletions cut 7 bases from V and 6 bases from J, with 10 bases between. Germline lookup yields CDR1 GTSNPN and CDR2 SVGIG (reference sequence). CDR3 sequence: CALQKGNEQFF. The CDR3 DNA reads as TGTGCCTTACAAAAGGGCAATGAGCAGTTCTTC.

V and J are TRBV19 and TRBJ2-3; possibly TRBD2 for D (6 bases). With 3 bases removed from V and 1 base from J, the gap between germline ends came to 11 bases. The CDR3 extends over 15 amino acids. Germline values: CDR1 LNHDA, CDR2 SQIVND (reference sequence). The CDR3 is CASSMRAGRTDTQYF. CDR3 DNA sequence: TGTGCCAGTAGTATGAGGGCGGGGCGCACAGATACGCAGTATTTT.

The chain recombines TRBV7-9 with TRBJ2-2; 9 positions agree with TRBD1. This CDR3 contains 16 residues. Germline V gene sequence: CDR1 SEHNR, CDR2 FQNEAQ (reference sequence). V was clipped by 4 bases and J by 1 base; unmatched bases: 4. The CDR3 loop is CASSSYRGQNTGELFF. For the CDR3, the DNA is TGTGCCAGCAGCTCCTACAGGGGGCAGAACACCGGGGAGCTGTTTTTT.

V gene TRBV7-2 combines with J gene TRBJ2-3; D remains unclear. V lost 3 bases to trimming and J lost 0 bases, with 4 bases between them. This CDR3 has 13 amino acids. Germline-derived CDR1 and CDR2 are SGHTA and FQGNSA. The DNA of the CDR3 is TGTGCCAGCAGCTTTCCCAGCACAGATACGCAGTATTTT. The encoded protein is CASSFPSTDTQYF.

This chain connects TRBV12-3 or TRBV12-4 to TRBJ1-3; possibly TRBD1 for D (6 bases). This CDR3 contains 13 residues. Trimming left V 10 bases short and J 4 bases short, with 14 bases between. The CDR3 sequence: CATQDRMGNTIYF. For the CDR3, the DNA is TGTGCCACCCAAGACAGGATGGGAAACACCATATATTTT.

The V call is TRBV7-8, the J call TRBJ2-7; 9 bases are a match to TRBD2. CDR1 and CDR2 from the germline V gene are SGHVS and FQNEAQ. This CDR3 is built from 17 residues. J gave up 7 bases and V 1 base, and 14 bases lay outside the gene matches. CDR3 in DNA: TGTGCCAGCAGCTTAGAGGGGGCGGGTCTAGCGGGATGGGAGCAGTACTTC. Amino acids: CASSLEGAGLAGWEQYF.

Only one count was recorded for this clone. This rearrangement joins TRBV27 to TRBJ2-5; D not certain. The V gene's germline CDR1 is MNHEY and CDR2 SMNVEV (reference sequence). The V end lost 6 bases, the J end lost 4 bases, and 12 bases lay between the germline ends. The CDR3 sequence is 13 residues long. CDR3 nucleotide sequence: TGTGCCAGCAGACTTGACCTAGGAGAGACCCAGTACTTC. It codes for CASRLDLGETQYF.

This rearrangement joins TRBV10-3 to TRBJ1-2; D not resolved. This CDR3 region has 14 residues. Trimming removed 7 bases from V and 0 bases from J, with 12 bases in between. CDR1 ENHRY and CDR2 SYGVKD come from the germline V gene. The DNA for the CDR3 is TGTGCCATCAAGCGAAGGGAAGCTAACTATGGCTACACCTTC. It codes for CAIKRREANYGYTF.

This clone was found a few times. The chain couples TRBV27 to TRBJ2-1; TRBD1 aligns across 7 bases. Per the germline V gene, CDR1 is MNHEY and CDR2 is SMNVEV (reference sequence). The V segment lost 6 bases and the J segment 7 bases; nucleotides outside the gene matches: 12. This CDR3 region has 15 residues. CDR3: CASRPLGDRSNEQFF. CDR3 nucleotide sequence: TGTGCCAGCAGACCCCTTGGGGACAGATCGAATGAGCAGTTCTTC.

V gene TRBV7-2 combines with J gene TRBJ1-3; TRBD1 aligns across 9 bases. This CDR3 has 18 amino acids. The V gene end was trimmed by 3 bases and the J gene end by 7 bases; junction bases not matched to a gene: 16. Germline lookup yields CDR1 SGHTA and CDR2 FQGNSA. The CDR3 region has the DNA TGTGCCAGCAGCTTGAGAGGACAGGGGCCCTTGGGTGCGAACACCATATATTTT. Translated, it gives CASSLRGQGPLGANTIYF.

This clone was seen only once. The genes are TRBV7-2 and TRBJ2-7; a possible D gene is TRBD2 (7 bases). The CDR3 sequence is 14 residues long. The V gene's germline CDR1 is SGHTA and CDR2 FQGNSA. The germline V and J ends were trimmed by 7 bases and 3 bases, with 16 bases remaining between them. CDR3: CASTGGGRDYEQYF. DNA of the CDR3: TGTGCCAGCACGGGGGGCGGGAGAGACTACGAGCAGTACTTC.

This rearrangement joins TRBV18 to TRBJ1-5; the match to TRBD1 covers 7 bases. The CDR3 runs to 13 residues. V shed 5 bases and J 7 bases; nucleotides not matched to a gene: 5. Germline CDR1 and CDR2: KGHSH and LQKENI. Here the CDR3 DNA reads TGTGCCAGCTCATCGACAGGGAACCAGCCCCAGCATTTT. It encodes CASSSTGNQPQHF.

This rearrangement joins TRBV11-3 to TRBJ2-7; 10 nucleotides agree with TRBD1. The CDR3 covers 16 residues. V lost 4 bases and J lost 3; bases outside the gene matches: 9. Germline V gene sequence: CDR1 SGHNT, CDR2 YENEEA. The CDR3 DNA reads TGTGCCAGCAGCTGGGGACAGGGGCGTATTAACTACGAGCAGTACTTC. Translating gives CASSWGQGRINYEQYF.

The V gene is TRBV28, the J gene TRBJ2-1; TRBD2 agrees at 8 bases. From germline, CDR1 is MDHEN and CDR2 SYDVKM. V gave up 6 bases and J gave up 5 bases; unmatched junction bases: 15. This CDR3 spans 17 amino acids. In nucleotides, the CDR3 is TGTGCCAGCAGGCCGGCGAAAGCTAGCGGGCCACACAATGAGCAGTTCTTC. It specifies CASRPAKASGPHNEQFF.

The rearrangement links TRBV6-6 to TRBJ2-7; TRBD1 agrees at 9 bases. V gave up 5 bases and J gave up 6 bases; unmatched junction bases: 2. The CDR3 consists of 12 residues. Germline V gene lookup returns CDR1 MNHNY and CDR2 SVGAGI (reference sequence). CDR3 coding DNA: TGTGCCAGCAGTCACAGGGGGCTCGAGCAGTACTTC. This sequence encodes CASSHRGLEQYF.

The chain is built from TRBV29-1 and TRBJ1-6; D uncertain. This CDR3 region has 13 residues. The germline V and J ends were trimmed by 6 bases and 8 bases, with 14 bases remaining between them. In germline, CDR1 is SQVTM, CDR2 ANQGSEA. The CDR3 spells CSVSWDADSPLHF. The DNA of the CDR3 is TGCAGCGTCTCCTGGGATGCGGATTCACCCCTCCACTTT.

Only one count was recorded for this clone. V is TRBV6-5 and J is TRBJ1-3; 7 positions agree with TRBD1. V lost 6 bases to trimming and J lost 1 base; unmatched junction nucleotides: 6. This CDR3 has 15 residues. The V gene's germline CDR1 is MNHEY and CDR2 SVGAGI. DNA of the CDR3: TGTGCCAGCAGCAGCGACAGGGCTTCTGGAAACACCATATATTTT. Translating gives CASSSDRASGNTIYF.

The chain joins TRBV10-3 to TRBJ2-6, with D possibly TRBD2 on 7 matching bases. V lost 6 bases to trimming and J lost 12 bases, with 12 bases between them. This CDR3 comprises 12 residues. CDR1 is ENHRY and CDR2 is SYGVKD in the germline V gene. DNA of the CDR3: TGTGCCATCAGGCCGGGGGGCCTCGTCCTGACTTTC. Translated, it gives CAIRPGGLVLTF.

The DNA for the CDR3 is TGTGCCAGCAGTTTGACTAGCGGGGTAAGGCAGTACTTC. Its translation is CASSLTSGVRQYF. V gene TRBV28 combines with J gene TRBJ2-7; TRBD2 aligns across 11 bases. The CDR3 has 13 amino acids. The V gene end was trimmed by 3 bases and the J gene end by 9 bases; junction bases not matched to a gene: 4. From germline, CDR1 is MDHEN and CDR2 SYDVKM.